This T cell receptor (beta chain) was profiled in a study of T cell responses to AZD1222 COVID-19 vaccine. Profiling relied on immunoSEQ multiplex PCR, and the TCRdb table lists in-frame clones only, not all of them. Here the sample spans roughly 98,000 clones, 84% being singletons. This CDR3 spans 13 amino acids. V was shortened by 6 bases and J by 6 bases, with 14 bases between the two germline ends. The germline CDR1 and CDR2 sequences are SNHLY and FYNNEI. V gene TRBV2 combines with J gene TRBJ1-2, with unresolved D. This TCR derives from an adult who received the AZD1222 COVID-19 vaccine. The specimen comprised peripheral blood, sampled 28 days after the second AZD1222 dose. CDR3 sequence (DNA): TGTGCCAGCAGGGACGGTCCTCTAAATGGCTACACCTTC. Translating gives CASRDGPLNGYTF. Together with reference TRBV2 and TRBJ1-2, the CDR3 gives the full variable domain: EPEVTQTPSHQVTQMGQEVILRCVPISNHLYFYWYRQILGQKVEFLVSFYNNEISEKSEIFDDQFSVERPDGSNFTLKIRSTKLEDSAMYFCASRDGPLNGYTFGSGTRLTVV.